This TCR beta chain was captured by sequencing in a study of vaccination and CD4 T cells after COVID-19. As regards this clonotype: As yet, its antigen is unknown.

The Oncomine TCR Beta short-read assay sequenced DNA from cultured CD4+ T cells. TCRdb ran MiXCR on the PCR reads and lists one entry per CDR3 protein. The repertoire holds just under 20,000 distinct CDR3 sequences, with about 44% as singletons. Germline values: CDR1 DFQATT, CDR2 SNEGSKA (reference sequence). Trimming stripped 0 bases from V and 1 base from J, with 7 bases between. This CDR3 is 15 amino acids long. This sample's treatment: roughly ten-day PBMC culture with coronavirus spike peptide pools or control peptides (ViraFEST assay). The chain has TRBV20-1 and TRBJ2-6, with D tentatively TRBD1 (5 bases). This TCR came from a human donor who had recovered from COVID-19. The sample was CD4+ T cells from blood, cultured in vitro, taken before SARS-CoV-2 vaccination. CDR3 nucleotide sequence: TGCAGTGCTAGAGAATACAGGTCTGGGGCCAACGTCCTGACTTTC. As protein: CSAREYRSGANVLTF.